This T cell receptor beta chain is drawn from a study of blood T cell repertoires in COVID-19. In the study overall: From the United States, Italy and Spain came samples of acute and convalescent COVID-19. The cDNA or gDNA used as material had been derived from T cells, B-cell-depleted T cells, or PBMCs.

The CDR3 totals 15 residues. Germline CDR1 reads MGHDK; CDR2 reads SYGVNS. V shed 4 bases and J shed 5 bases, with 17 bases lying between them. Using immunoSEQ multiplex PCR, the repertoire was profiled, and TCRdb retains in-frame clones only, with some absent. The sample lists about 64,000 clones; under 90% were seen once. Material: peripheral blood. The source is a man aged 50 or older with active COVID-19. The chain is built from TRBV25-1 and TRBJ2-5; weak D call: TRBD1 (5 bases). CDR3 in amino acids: CASSVTGLIGETQYF. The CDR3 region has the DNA TGTGCCAGCAGTGTAACAGGCCTTATAGGGGAGACCCAGTACTTC.